A selection of T cell receptor beta chains follows, all from one sample in a study of cytomegalovirus exposure and HLA in healthy donors. Profiling relied on immunoSEQ multiplex PCR, and the TCRdb table lists in-frame clones only, not all of them. Of around 200,000 clones in the sample, 65% to 75% were seen once. The sequenced sample consisted of PBMCs. Receptor source: a man younger than 40 in good health and CMV-seropositive. Each CDR3 is given with its conserved first and last residue. The D gene is left open where the match is weak. Clone sizes are given selectively: once, few, many, or a class where the clone is expanded.

j_call v_call d_call clone_size cdr3_aa cdr3_nt
TRBJ1-5 TRBV9 - - CASSESPTGGSNQPQHF TGTGCCAGCAGCGAGTCCCCAACGGGGGGTAGCAATCAGCCCCAGCATTTT
TRBJ2-3 TRBV7-2 TRBD2 - CASSLVLAGGTDTQYF TGTGCCAGCAGCTTAGTTCTAGCGGGGGGGACAGATACGCAGTATTTT
TRBJ2-3 TRBV5-6 TRBD2 - CASTQLAGGTDTQYF TGTGCCAGCACCCAACTAGCGGGGGGCACAGATACGCAGTATTTT
TRBJ2-3 TRBV11-1 TRBD2 - CASSLPTSGGTDTQYF TGTGCCAGCAGCTTACCGACTAGCGGGGGTACAGATACGCAGTATTTT
TRBJ2-2 TRBV5-4 - - CASSFATQGPGELFF TGTGCCAGCAGCTTCGCAACACAGGGTCCCGGGGAGCTGTTTTTT
TRBJ2-3 TRBV2 TRBD1 - CASSGQDREGTDTQYF TGTGCCAGCAGTGGGCAGGACAGGGAGGGCACAGATACGCAGTATTTT
TRBJ2-2 TRBV18 TRBD2 - CASSPPGTSDVGELFF TGTGCCAGCTCACCGCCTGGGACTAGCGACGTCGGGGAGCTGTTTTTT
TRBJ1-2 TRBV30 TRBD1 - CAWSVGLDRGNYGYTF TGTGCCTGGAGTGTGGGTCTGGACAGGGGAAACTATGGCTACACCTTC
TRBJ2-3 TRBV5-1 - - CASSSRGIPSTDTQYF TGCGCCAGCAGCTCTAGGGGGATCCCTAGCACAGATACGCAGTATTTT
TRBJ2-7 TRBV4-2 TRBD1 - CASSQGVGRGQHEQYF TGTGCCAGCAGCCAAGGAGTTGGCAGGGGGCAACACGAGCAGTACTTC
TRBJ1-4 TRBV6-6 - - CASKGRWTPWYEKLFF TGTGCCAGCAAAGGACGCTGGACTCCTTGGTATGAAAAACTGTTTTTT
TRBJ2-3 TRBV7-9 - once CASSPRGRTDTQYF TGTGCCAGCAGCCCCAGGGGACGCACAGATACGCAGTATTTT
TRBJ2-1 TRBV4-2 TRBD2 - CASSRYGSGGPQSSYNEQFF TGTGCCAGCAGCCGGTATGGGAGCGGGGGGCCCCAGAGCTCCTACAATGAGCAGTTCTTC
TRBJ2-2 TRBV29-1 TRBD2 - CSVDRLAAGGGTGELFF TGCAGCGTTGACAGACTAGCGGCCGGAGGAGGCACCGGGGAGCTGTTTTTT
TRBJ2-1 TRBV27 TRBD2 - CASSLVPSGAGRFF TGTGCCAGCAGTTTGGTTCCCTCCGGAGCGGGACGGTTCTTC
TRBJ2-2 TRBV6-1 - few CASSPRRTVSGELFF TGTGCCAGCAGCCCTCGACGGACAGTCTCCGGGGAGCTGTTTTTT
TRBJ2-1 TRBV6-4 - - CASSPQGGEQFF TGTGCCAGCAGTCCCCAGGGGGGTGAGCAGTTCTTC